This T cell receptor beta chain was profiled in a study of cytotoxic CD8 clonotypes in ibrutinib-treated CLL. The table lists this clone with a count of one. Antigen unknown. Profiling relied on immunoSEQ multiplex PCR, and the TCRdb table lists in-frame clones only, not all of them. The profile shows around 200,000 clones, approximately 75% of them singletons. The CDR3 sequence is 14 residues long. Germline CDR1 is SGHNT and CDR2 is YYREEE (reference sequence). J gave up 3 bases and V 3 bases, and 3 bases lay outside the gene matches. Findings and caveats of the study: Baseline clonality exceeded age-matched healthy donors and tracked circulating CD8+ T-cell counts. Clonality increased at ibrutinib response and stayed stable in sustained remission. At progression, however, it fell back toward baseline.

J is TRBJ2-7 and V is TRBV5-4, with 10 bases that match TRBD2. The material was PBMCs, obtained after 12 months of ibrutinib treatment. The sequence came from a human donor with chronic lymphocytic leukemia. As DNA, the CDR3 is TGTGCCAGCAGCTCCGGGACTAGCGACTACGAGCAGTACTTC. The encoded protein is CASSSGTSDYEQYF. The full variable domain, completed using reference TRBV5-4 and TRBJ2-7, is ETGVTQSPTHLIKTRGQQVTLRCSSQSGHNTVSWYQQALGQGPQFIFQYYREEENGRGNFPPRFSGLQFPNYSSELNVNALELDDSALYLCASSSGTSDYEQYFGPGTRLTVT.